This TCR beta chain is from a study of cytomegalovirus exposure and HLA in healthy donors. About this clone itself: Its antigen is not known.

Study-level results: When presence/absence was analysed, sequencing depth was taken to be roughly uniform across donors.

PCR primers comprised 60 Vbeta and 13 Jbeta primers. Sequencing used immunoSEQ multiplex PCR; TCRdb keeps in-frame clones, though not all of them. The table shows some 190,000 clones, with roughly 85% occurring only once. Germline-derived CDR1 and CDR2 are SGDLS and YYNGEE. The CDR3 is 13 amino acids. Trimming removed 3 bases at V and 8 bases at J, with 11 bases between. The chain is built from TRBV9 and TRBJ2-2; D uncertain. This TCR was sampled from a boy between 2 and 10 years old in good health and CMV-seronegative. Material for sequencing was PBMCs. CDR3 protein: CASSAQLPGELFF. CDR3 DNA: TGTGCCAGCAGCGCACAGTTACCGGGGGAGCTGTTTTTT.